This T cell receptor (beta chain) was sequenced for a study of T cells in Graves' hyperthyroidism and ophthalmopathy. A word on this clonotype: The antigen is not known.

CDR1 is DFQATT, CDR2 SNEGSKA, per germline (reference sequence). The CDR3 totals 13 residues. Trimming pared 5 bases from V and 6 bases from J, leaving 13 bases between. RNA transcripts gave rise to amplified TCR beta CDR3 regions. The TCR CDR3 first-round RT-PCR relied on the HTBI primer set. TCRdb passed the multiplex PCR reads through MiXCR, listing each CDR3 protein once. The data show over 650,000 distinct CDR3 sequences, approximately 42% seen once. Study observations and caveats: Separating ophthalmopathy from stable hyperthyroidism was achieved by a 13 V-J model. Researchers found most expanded thyroid clonotypes above 0.001 in blood as well. Ophthalmopathy, which appeared later, was predicted by the model a median about 6 months before onset.

The sequenced material came from peripheral blood or thyroid tissue (not recorded which). J is TRBJ1-4 and V is TRBV20-1, with D unclear. This receptor was identified in an adult man with Graves' disease, either hyperthyroidism or ophthalmopathy (not recorded which). Here the CDR3 DNA reads TGCAGTGCTGCCGGGGAGGGATATGAAAAACTGTTTTTT. This encodes CSAAGEGYEKLFF.